A single sample is the source of the 17 T cell receptor beta chains below, sequenced in a study of vaccination effects on CD4 cells after COVID-19. Repertoires were generated with immunoSEQ multiplex PCR, while TCRdb's copy carries only in-frame clones and drops some. The repertoire holds around 60,000 clones, with about 74% as singletons. No cognate antigen is known for these TCRs. The culture ran for roughly ten days before CD4+ T cells were isolated. Sequencing used CD4+ T cells from PBMCs cultured without peptide, obtained before COVID-19 vaccination. The receptor source for this set is a human donor who received a COVID-19 vaccine.

V usage is TRBV14 and J usage is TRBJ1-2, with unresolved D. CDR1 is SGHDN and CDR2 is FVKESK in the germline V gene. V lost 4 bases to trimming and J lost 3 bases, with 9 bases between them. The CDR3 extends over 13 amino acids. The CDR3 coding sequence is TGTGCCAGCAGCCTGAGAACAGACTATGGCTACACCTTC. Translating gives CASSLRTDYGYTF.

This sequence joins TRBV3-1 (or the pseudogene TRBV3-2) and TRBJ2-2; 7 bases fit TRBD2. V was pared by 2 bases and J by 5 bases, with 2 bases of the junction left unmatched. CDR1 and CDR2 from the germline V gene are LGHDT and YNNKEL (reference sequence). The CDR3 has 14 amino acids. In DNA form, the CDR3 reads TGTGCCAGCAGCCAACAGGGAGGGACCGGGGAGCTGTTTTTT. This codes for CASSQQGGTGELFF.

Only a few counts were recorded for this clone. The J gene is TRBJ2-7, the V gene TRBV7-3, with no clear D. V was shortened by 1 base and J by 3 bases, with 10 bases between the two germline ends. From germline, CDR1 is SGHTA and CDR2 FQGTGA. CDR3 length: 14 amino acids. CDR3 DNA sequence: TGTGCCAGCAGCTTAAAGGACGAGAACTACGAGCAGTACGTC. It specifies CASSLKDENYEQYV.

The chain has TRBV5-1 and TRBJ2-5, with 9 bases matching TRBD1. This CDR3 region has 16 residues. Germline V gene sequence: CDR1 SGHRS, CDR2 YFSETQ. V lost 4 bases and J lost 4; bases outside the gene matches: 11. CDR3 nucleotides: TGCGCCAGCAGCGCCTCCGGGACAGGGTCCCGAGAGACCCAGTACTTC. Amino acids: CASSASGTGSRETQYF.

V is TRBV29-1 and J is TRBJ2-3; 10 bases line up with TRBD1. Germline CDR1 and CDR2: SQVTM and ANQGSEA. J lost 6 bases, V lost 7 bases, and 7 bases had no gene match. CDR3 length: 13 amino acids. CDR3 region: CSARQGAGDTQYF. CDR3 sequence (DNA): TGCAGCGCCAGACAGGGGGCGGGTGATACGCAGTATTTT.

This chain connects TRBV4-3 to TRBJ1-5, with D perhaps TRBD1 (5 bases). Germline assignment: CDR1 LGHNA and CDR2 YSLEER. Between the trimmed V and J ends, which lost 0 bases and 6 bases, there was a span of 12 bases. There are 15 residues in the CDR3. The CDR3 region has the DNA TGCGCCAGCAGCCAAGATGTGCAGGGCGGTCAGCCCCAGCATTTT. Its translation is CASSQDVQGGQPQHF.

The gene calls are TRBV2 and TRBJ1-5, with D maybe TRBD1 (5 bases). The V end lost 4 bases, the J end lost 0 bases, and 7 bases lay between the germline ends. The CDR3 consists of 14 residues. Looked up from germline, CDR1 is SNHLY and CDR2 is FYNNEI. In DNA form, the CDR3 reads TGTGCCAGCAGTGGGGACCTTAGCAATCAGCCCCAGCATTTT. This translates into CASSGDLSNQPQHF.

This clone was picked up a small number of times. The V call is TRBV7-3, the J call TRBJ1-1; D call uncertain. The CDR3 loop spans 13 amino acids. The germline V and J ends were trimmed by 0 bases and 0 bases, with 2 bases remaining between them. Germline CDR1 reads SGHTA; CDR2 reads FQGTGA. CDR3 amino acids: CASSLTVNTEAFF. The CDR3 nucleotides are TGTGCCAGCAGCTTAACTGTGAACACTGAAGCTTTCTTT.

The chain combines TRBV5-1 with TRBJ1-2; tentative D call: TRBD1 (6 bases). The CDR3 is 13 residues long. CDR1 is SGHRS, CDR2 YFSETQ, per germline. Trimming pared 0 bases from V and 7 bases from J, leaving 10 bases between. The CDR3 loop reads CASSLAGGGGYTF. The CDR3, as DNA: TGCGCCAGCAGCTTGGCTGGGGGCGGTGGCTACACCTTC.

CDR3 sequence: CASSLGLAGGDTQYF. Here the CDR3 DNA reads TGTGCCAGCAGCTTGGGACTAGCGGGGGGTGATACGCAGTATTTT. The chain carries TRBV5-4 and TRBJ2-3; TRBD2 matches at 13 bases. This CDR3 is built from 15 residues. Germline V gives CDR1 SGHNT, CDR2 YYREEE (reference sequence). V gave up 0 bases and J gave up 6 bases; unmatched junction bases: 1.

The chain uses TRBV30 and TRBJ2-2, with 9 nucleotides matching TRBD2. The CDR3 covers 14 residues. Looked up from germline, CDR1 is GTSNPN and CDR2 is SVGIG (reference sequence). V dropped 4 bases and J dropped 4; count of bases not matched to a gene: 4. The CDR3 coding sequence is TGTGCCTGGATGGAGCGGGGGGTCACCGGGGAGCTGTTTTTT. It encodes CAWMERGVTGELFF.

This clone has a handful of counts. V usage is TRBV7-3 and J usage is TRBJ1-5; possible D gene TRBD1, 6 bases. CDR3 length: 15 amino acids. With 5 bases removed from V and 6 bases from J, the gap between germline ends came to 17 bases. Germline CDR1 SGHTA, CDR2 FQGTGA. The CDR3 loop is CASSPTAGAGQPQHF. For the CDR3, the DNA is TGTGCCAGCAGCCCGACGGCAGGGGCTGGTCAGCCCCAGCATTTT.

Remarks on this clone: One junction end disagrees with the germline gene, perhaps due to a read error. At the DNA level, this CDR3 is encoded by other sequences in the same sample as well. The rearrangement uses TRBV6-5 and TRBJ2-1; 9 bases are a match to TRBD1. This CDR3 is 13 amino acids long. Germline V gene data show CDR1 as MNHEY and CDR2 as SVGAGI. The chain's CDR3 is CASAGTGINEQFF. The CDR3 nucleotides are TGCGCCAGTGCCGGGACAGGGATCAATGAGCAGTTCTTC.

The V gene is TRBV11-2, the J gene TRBJ1-4, with a weak D call TRBD1 (5 bases). The V gene lost 2 bases and the J gene lost 5 bases, with 6 bases spanning the gap. This CDR3 contains 13 residues. Germline V gene data show CDR1 as SGHAT and CDR2 as FQNNGV. In nucleotides, the CDR3 is TGTGCCAGCAGCTTACGGGGGAATGAAAAACTGTTTTTT. Its protein product is CASSLRGNEKLFF. Looking up the rest from reference TRBV11-2 and TRBJ1-4 gives the full variable domain: EAGVAQSPRYKIIEKRQSVAFWCNPISGHATLYWYQQILGQGPKLLIQFQNNGVVDDSQLPKDRFSAERLKGVDSTLKIQPAKLEDSAVYLCASSLRGNEKLFFGSGTQLSVL.

This clone has a single count. Other DNA sequences of this sample code for an identical CDR3. V usage is TRBV28 and J usage is TRBJ1-2; a possible D gene is TRBD1 (6 bases). Trimming removed 1 base at V and 7 bases at J, with 22 bases between. CDR1 MDHEN and CDR2 SYDVKM come from the germline V gene. The CDR3 contains 17 residues. CDR3 coding DNA: TGTGCCAGCAGTTTATACGGAATGATCGGGGGGCGCAGTGGCTACACCTTC. Translation gives CASSLYGMIGGRSGYTF.

This chain links TRBV4-2 with TRBJ2-2; the match to TRBD2 covers 7 bases. V lost 1 base, J lost 5 bases, and 10 bases stayed unmatched. This CDR3 has 17 amino acids. Germline CDR1 reads LGHNA; CDR2 reads YNFKEQ. The CDR3 coding sequence is TGTGCCAGCAGCCAAGTTGTGAGCGGGGCCGGGACCGGGGAGCTGTTTTTT. Translated, it gives CASSQVVSGAGTGELFF.

The rearrangement joins TRBV2 to TRBJ1-1; no reliable D call. This CDR3 contains 13 residues. V was shortened by 7 bases and J by 1 base, with 10 bases between the two germline ends. CDR1 is SNHLY and CDR2 is FYNNEI in the germline V gene. CDR3 DNA: TGTGCCAGCATCACAAACAAGAACACTGAAGCTTTCTTT. Its translation is CASITNKNTEAFF.